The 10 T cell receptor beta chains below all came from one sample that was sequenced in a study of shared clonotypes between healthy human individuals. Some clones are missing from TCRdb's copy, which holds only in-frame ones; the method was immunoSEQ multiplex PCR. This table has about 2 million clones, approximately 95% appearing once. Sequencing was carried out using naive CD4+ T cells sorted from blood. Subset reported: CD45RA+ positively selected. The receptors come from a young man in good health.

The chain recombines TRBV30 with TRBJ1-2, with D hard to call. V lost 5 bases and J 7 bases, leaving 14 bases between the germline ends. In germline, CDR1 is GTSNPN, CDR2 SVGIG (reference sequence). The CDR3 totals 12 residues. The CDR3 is CAWDRYPSGYTF. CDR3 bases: TGTGCCTGGGACCGTTATCCATCTGGCTACACCTTC. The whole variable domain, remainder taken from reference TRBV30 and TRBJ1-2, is SQTIHQWPATLVQPVGSPLSLECTVEGTSNPNLYWYRQAAGRGLQLLFYSVGIGQISSEVPQNLSASRPQDRQFILSSKKLLLSDSGFYLCAWDRYPSGYTFGSGTRLTVV.

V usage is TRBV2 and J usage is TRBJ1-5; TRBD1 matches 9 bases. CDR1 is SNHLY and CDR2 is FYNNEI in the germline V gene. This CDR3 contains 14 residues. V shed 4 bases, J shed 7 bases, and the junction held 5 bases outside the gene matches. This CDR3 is CASSADRGRQPQHF. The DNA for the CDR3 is TGTGCCAGCAGTGCGGACAGGGGAAGGCAGCCCCAGCATTTT.

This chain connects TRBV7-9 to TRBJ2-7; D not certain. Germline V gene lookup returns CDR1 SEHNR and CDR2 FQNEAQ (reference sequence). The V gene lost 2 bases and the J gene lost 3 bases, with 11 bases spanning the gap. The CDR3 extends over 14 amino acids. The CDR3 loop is CASSLQDQSYEQYF. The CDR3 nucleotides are TGTGCCAGCAGCTTACAGGACCAGAGCTACGAGCAGTACTTC.

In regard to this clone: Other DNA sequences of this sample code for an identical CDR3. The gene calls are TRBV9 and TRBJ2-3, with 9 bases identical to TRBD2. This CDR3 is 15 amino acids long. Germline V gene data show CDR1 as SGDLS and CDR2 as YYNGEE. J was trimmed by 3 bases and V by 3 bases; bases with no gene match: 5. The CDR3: CASSGLAGVTDTQYF. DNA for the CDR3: TGTGCCAGCAGCGGATTAGCGGGAGTGACAGATACGCAGTATTTT.

CDR3 loop: CASSEIGGGEQFF. The DNA for the CDR3 is TGTGCCAGCAGTGAAATTGGTGGGGGAGAGCAGTTCTTC. The chain is built from TRBV6-1 and TRBJ2-1, with D perhaps TRBD1 or TRBD2 (5 bases each). This CDR3 spans 13 amino acids. Trimming shortened V by 2 bases and J by 10 bases, and 12 bases separated the two germline ends. The germline CDR1 and CDR2 sequences are MNHNS and SASEGT.

In DNA form, the CDR3 reads TGTGCCAGTAGTATTATCGGACTAGGTGGAGAGACCCAGTACTTC. Its translation: CASSIIGLGGETQYF. The chain recombines TRBV19 with TRBJ2-5; 7 bases are shared with TRBD2. V was clipped by 3 bases and J by 4 bases; unmatched bases: 8. This CDR3 contains 15 residues. Germline CDR1 LNHDA, CDR2 SQIVND (reference sequence). The variable domain in full, completed from reference TRBV19 and TRBJ2-5, reads DGGITQSPKYLFRKEGQNVTLSCEQNLNHDAMYWYRQDPGQGLRLIYYSQIVNDFQKGDIAEGYSVSREKKESFPLTVTSAQKNPTAFYLCASSIIGLGGETQYFGPGTRLLVL.

In nucleotides, the CDR3 is TGTGCCTGGAGCCTCGGACTTAATAGCAATCAGCCCCAGCATTTT. Protein product: CAWSLGLNSNQPQHF. This rearrangement joins TRBV30 to TRBJ1-5; unclear D gene. Germline CDR1 is GTSNPN and CDR2 is SVGIG (reference sequence). The ends were cut back, 3 bases at V and 0 bases at J, with 12 bases in the middle. The CDR3 is made up of 15 amino acids. The full variable domain, with the rest looked up from reference TRBV30 and TRBJ1-5, is SQTIHQWPATLVQPVGSPLSLECTVEGTSNPNLYWYRQAAGRGLQLLFYSVGIGQISSEVPQNLSASRPQDRQFILSSKKLLLSDSGFYLCAWSLGLNSNQPQHFGDGTRLSIL.

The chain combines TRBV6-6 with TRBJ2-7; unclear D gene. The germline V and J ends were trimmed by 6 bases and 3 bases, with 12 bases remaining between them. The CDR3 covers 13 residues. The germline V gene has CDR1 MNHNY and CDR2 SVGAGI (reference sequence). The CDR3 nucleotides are TGTGCCAGCAGCGACCCAGATTACTACGAGCAGTACTTC. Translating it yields CASSDPDYYEQYF.

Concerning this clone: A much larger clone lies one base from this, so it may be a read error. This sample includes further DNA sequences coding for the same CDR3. In DNA form, the CDR3 reads TGTGCCAGCAGCCTCGGCTACGAGCAGTACTTC. The encoded protein is CASSLGYEQYF. The rearrangement uses TRBV6-5 and TRBJ2-7; no firm D call. In germline, CDR1 is MNHEY, CDR2 SVGAGI. The V end was cut by 6 bases, the J end by 3 bases, with 6 bases between. The CDR3 is 11 amino acids.

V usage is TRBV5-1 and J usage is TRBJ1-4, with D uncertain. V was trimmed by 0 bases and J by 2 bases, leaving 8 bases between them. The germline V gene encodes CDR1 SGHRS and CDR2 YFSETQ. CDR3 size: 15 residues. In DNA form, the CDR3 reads TGCGCCAGCAGCTTGGTGTGGCGGACTAATGAAAAACTGTTTTTT. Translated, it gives CASSLVWRTNEKLFF.